What follows are 13 T cell receptor beta chains derived from one specimen sequenced in a study of beta chain features in type 1 diabetes listed by TCRdb under 2018. The method behind the library was the immunoSEQ multiplex PCR assay. The High Capacity cDNA Reverse Transcription Kit was used to reverse transcribe all of the isolated RNA, meaning that expressed TCRB transcripts were what got sequenced. TCRdb obtained this table from immuneACCESS and retained in-frame rearrangements with V and J assigned. These tables miss some clones; where compared with another copy, unresolved V genes account for less than half of the shortfall, and the remainder is unexplained. The sample table shows roughly 400,000 clones, and roughly 13% are seen once. The ten largest clonotypes hold approximately 0.038% of the sample. The material sequenced was naive CD4+ T cells from blood. Reading the label with the study, this specimen's cell subset or site is: true naive CD4+ T cells. The receptors derive from a man aged 25 to 45 in good health.

The gene calls are TRBV10-3 and TRBJ2-3; D gene ambiguous. Between the trimmed V and J ends, which lost 10 bases and 5 bases, there was a span of 7 bases. Germline V CDR1 and CDR2: ENHRY, SYGVKD. The length of the CDR3 is 10 residues. The CDR3 sequence is CATRQDTQYF. CDR3 in DNA: TGTGCCACTCGGCAAGATACGCAGTATTTT.

Here the CDR3 reads CASSQDNRPETQYF. The CDR3 coding sequence is TGTGCCAGCAGCCAAGATAACAGACCAGAGACCCAGTACTTC. This chain connects TRBV4-2 to TRBJ2-5, with D unclear. The V end was cut by 0 bases, the J end by 4 bases, with 9 bases between. CDR1 LGHNA and CDR2 YNFKEQ come from the germline V gene. CDR3 length: 14 residues.

This clone turned up a few times. DNA of the CDR3: TGCGCCAGCAGCTTTCTAGCGGAAAGCACAGATACGCAGTATTTT. This gives the protein CASSFLAESTDTQYF. V usage is TRBV5-1 and J usage is TRBJ2-3, with 7 bases fitting TRBD2. Germline CDR1 SGHRS, CDR2 YFSETQ. Trimming at V came to 2 bases and at J to 0 bases, leaving 3 bases not matched to a gene. This CDR3 is built from 15 residues. The full variable domain, in which reference TRBV5-1 and TRBJ2-3 provide the parts outside the CDR3, is KAGVTQTPRYLIKTRGQQVTLSCSPISGHRSVSWYQQTPGQGLQFLFEYFSETQRNKGNFPGRFSGRQFSNSRSEMNVSTLELGDSALYLCASSFLAESTDTQYFGPGTRLTVL.

V usage is TRBV18 and J usage is TRBJ1-1; D gene uncertain. V was shortened by 3 bases and J by 0 bases, with 11 bases between the two germline ends. The CDR3 is 15 amino acids. Germline-derived CDR1 and CDR2 are KGHSH and LQKENI. CDR3 sequence: CASSPSTAMNTEAFF. The CDR3 region has the DNA TGTGCCAGCTCACCCTCCACAGCCATGAACACTGAAGCTTTCTTT.

This clone was seen a few times. The rearrangement uses TRBV9 and TRBJ2-5, with no clear D. The V and J ends lost 2 bases and 5 bases respectively, with 16 bases between them. CDR3 length equals 15 residues. In germline, CDR1 is SGDLS, CDR2 YYNGEE. In DNA form, the CDR3 reads TGTGCCAGCAGCGTGGGCGGACGCACGGCGGAGACCCAGTACTTC. Translation: CASSVGGRTAETQYF.

J is TRBJ2-3 and V is TRBV12-5, with D tentatively TRBD1 or TRBD2 (5 bases each). The CDR3 covers 15 residues. The V and J ends lost 0 bases and 4 bases respectively, with 11 bases between them. Per the germline V gene, CDR1 is LGHNT and CDR2 is FRNRAP. The CDR3 reads CASGLVLLGADTQYF. DNA for the CDR3: TGTGCTAGTGGTTTGGTACTGCTGGGGGCAGATACGCAGTATTTT.

V usage is TRBV10-3 and J usage is TRBJ1-5; no clear D gene. Trimming took off 2 bases at V and 0 bases at J, with 5 bases between the two ends. Germline values: CDR1 ENHRY, CDR2 SYGVKD. The length of the CDR3 is 14 residues. The CDR3 sequence: CAISEDRSNQPQHF. DNA for the CDR3: TGTGCCATCAGTGAGGACCGTAGCAATCAGCCCCAGCATTTT.

The chain combines TRBV5-4 with TRBJ2-5; tentatively, D is TRBD1 or TRBD2 (6 bases each). V was trimmed by 4 bases and J by 2 bases, leaving 21 bases between them. This CDR3 has 17 amino acids. The germline V gene encodes CDR1 SGHNT and CDR2 YYREEE (reference sequence). The CDR3 loop reads CASSLGSDRGPQETQYF. The CDR3 nucleotides read TGTGCCAGCAGCCTTGGCTCCGATCGGGGGCCACAAGAGACCCAGTACTTC.

The chain is built from TRBV4-3 and TRBJ1-2; no clear D. Germline CDR1 LGHNA, CDR2 YSLEER. The CDR3 covers 12 residues. Trimming pared 0 bases from V and 8 bases from J, leaving 7 bases between. In nucleotides, the CDR3 is TGCGCCAGCAGCCAAGATTCTTCCGGCTACACCTTC. Residues: CASSQDSSGYTF.

This clone was counted between two and nine times. V is TRBV18 and J is TRBJ2-3; D is ambiguous. V was shortened by 2 bases and J by 3 bases, with 9 bases between the two germline ends. The CDR3 totals 14 residues. Looked up from germline, CDR1 is KGHSH and CDR2 is LQKENI. CDR3: CASSPYGETDTQYF. The CDR3 DNA reads TGTGCCAGCTCACCATACGGTGAGACAGATACGCAGTATTTT.

This clone was seen a few times. This rearrangement joins TRBV9 to TRBJ2-3; D is possibly TRBD2 (6 bases). Germline-derived CDR1 and CDR2 are SGDLS and YYNGEE. Trimming removed 5 bases from V and 3 bases from J, with 19 bases in between. The CDR3 sequence is 16 residues long. The CDR3, as DNA: TGTGCCAGCAGTGGTCTTTTGGCGGGGAAAACAGATACGCAGTATTTT. As protein: CASSGLLAGKTDTQYF.

This clone has more than one count but fewer than ten. The chain couples TRBV7-8 to TRBJ2-1, with D tentatively TRBD2 (5 bases). The V gene's germline CDR1 is SGHVS and CDR2 FQNEAQ. The CDR3 contains 14 residues. The ends were cut back, 0 bases at V and 7 bases at J, with 10 bases in the middle. The CDR3 DNA sequence: TGTGCCAGCAGCTTAGCGGGAGCATGGAATGAGCAGTTCTTC. This sequence encodes CASSLAGAWNEQFF.

The J gene is TRBJ2-3, the V gene TRBV7-8, with 12 bases aligning to TRBD2. The CDR3 runs to 16 residues. With V trimmed by 5 bases and J by 2 bases, 5 bases remained unmatched. The germline gives CDR1 SGHVS, CDR2 FQNEAQ. CDR3 region: CASSIGLAGHTDTQYF. The CDR3, as DNA: TGTGCCAGCAGCATCGGACTAGCGGGGCACACAGATACGCAGTATTTT. Filled out from reference TRBV7-8 and TRBJ2-3, the complete variable domain reads GAGVSQSPRYKVAKRGQDVALRCDPISGHVSLFWYQQALGQGPEFLTYFQNEAQLDKSGLPSDRFFAERPEGSVSTLKIQRTQQEDSAVYLCASSIGLAGHTDTQYFGPGTRLTVL.